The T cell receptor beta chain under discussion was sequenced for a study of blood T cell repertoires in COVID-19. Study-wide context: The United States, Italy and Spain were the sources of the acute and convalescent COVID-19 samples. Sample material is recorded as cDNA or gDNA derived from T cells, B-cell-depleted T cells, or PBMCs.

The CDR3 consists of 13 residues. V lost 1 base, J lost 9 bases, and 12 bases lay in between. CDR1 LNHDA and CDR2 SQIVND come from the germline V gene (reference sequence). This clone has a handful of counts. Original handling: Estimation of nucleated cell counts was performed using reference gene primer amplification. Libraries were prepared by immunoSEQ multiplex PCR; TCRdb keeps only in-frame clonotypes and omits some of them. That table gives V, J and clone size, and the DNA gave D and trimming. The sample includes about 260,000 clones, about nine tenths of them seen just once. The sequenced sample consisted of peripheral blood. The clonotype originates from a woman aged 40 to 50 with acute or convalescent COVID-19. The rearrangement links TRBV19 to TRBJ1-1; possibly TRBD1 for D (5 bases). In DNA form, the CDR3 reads TGTGCCAGTAGTATAGGACAGAATTACCAAGCTTTCTTT. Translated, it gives CASSIGQNYQAFF.